This is a list of T cell receptor beta chains from one sample in a study of blood T cells in healthy people across ages. TCRdb reprocessed the 5' RACE reads with MiXCR, giving one entry per CDR3 protein. The table has approximately 1,100,000 distinct CDR3 sequences, 35% to 50% seen once. Specimen: blood. All receptors derive from a woman aged 55-70 years in good health. The CDR3 runs from the conserved cysteine through the conserved F or W. The D gene is left open where the match is weak. Clone size is not always given. Where it is, it says once, few, many or a class for expanded clones.

- TRBJ2-1 TRBV6-5 - TGTGCCAGCAGCTCAGGGTTGGGGATCTACAATGAGCAGTTCTTC CASSSGLGIYNEQFF
- TRBJ2-4 TRBV27 TRBD2 TGTGCCAGCAGTGAGACTAGCGGGAGGGCGGGAAAAAACATTCAGTACTTC CASSETSGRAGKNIQYF
many TRBJ1-5 TRBV20-1 TRBD1 TGCAGTGCTAGAAACAGGGGGGGCTCAGATCAGCCCCAGCATTTT CSARNRGGSDQPQHF
- TRBJ2-1 TRBV27 TRBD2 TGTGCCAGCAGTTTATGGCTTAGCGGGGGGTCCTACAATGAGCAGTTCTTC CASSLWLSGGSYNEQFF
once TRBJ2-7 TRBV3-1 - TGTGCCAGCAGAAAGGACGACTTGGGCAGCTCCTACAATGAGCAGTACTTC CASRKDDLGSSYNEQYF
few TRBJ2-5 TRBV18 TRBD1 TGTGCCAGCTCACCACCGACAGGGGGTGTTACCCGGACCCAGTACTTC CASSPPTGGVTRTQYF
- TRBJ2-7 TRBV10-3 - TGTGCCATCGCACAAGCGGAAGGCTACAATGAGCAGTACTTC CAIAQAEGYNEQYF
- TRBJ2-7 TRBV20-1 TRBD1 TGCAGTGCTAGAGATGGCAGGGGGCCCTACGAGCAGTACTTC CSARDGRGPYEQYF
- TRBJ2-3 TRBV5-1 - TGCGCCAGCAGCGGACTGTCGGAGGGTACGCAGTATTTT CASSGLSEGTQYF
- TRBJ2-1 TRBV20-1 - TGCAGTGCTTTAGGCTGGACCAACCTCAATGAGCAGTTCTTC CSALGWTNLNEQFF
- TRBJ2-7 TRBV20-1 TRBD1 TGCAGTGCCCTAGACAGGGGGGCCTACGAGCAGTACTTC CSALDRGAYEQYF
- TRBJ2-7 TRBV14 - TGTGCCAGCAGCCAAGAACGGGAGTACCCAAACGAGCAGTACTTC CASSQEREYPNEQYF
- TRBJ2-6 TRBV14 TRBD2 TGTGCCAGCAGCGGCGGTGAGGGCATAGGGACTAATGGGGCCAACGCCCTGACTTTC CASSGGEGIGTNGANALTF
few TRBJ2-5 TRBV15 TRBD2 TGTGCCACCAGCAGAGTTAGCGGGAGGGCCACGGGGGAGACCCAGTACTTC CATSRVSGRATGETQYF
- TRBJ2-1 TRBV20-1 TRBD2 TGCAGTGCTAATCCGCGGGAGAGTGAGCAGTTCTTC CSANPRESEQFF
many TRBJ1-2 TRBV4-2 TRBD1 TGTGCCAGCAGCCAAGAACAGGGGGCGCAAGGCTACACCTTC CASSQEQGAQGYTF
- TRBJ1-5 TRBV12-3/TRBV12-4 - TGTGCCAGCTCACAGGACAGTAGCAATCAGCCCCAGCATTTT CASSQDSSNQPQHF
- TRBJ2-5 TRBV6-2/TRBV6-3 - TGTGCCAGCAGGTCGGACTACGAGACCCAGTACTTC CASRSDYETQYF
- TRBJ1-2 TRBV29-1 TRBD1 TGCAGCGTGCAGACAGGGGGGGGCTTCGGCTACACCTTC CSVQTGGGFGYTF
- TRBJ2-7 TRBV5-1 - TGCGCCAGCAGCTTTAGACCCCCGGCCTATCGGGAGTGGGACAACGAGCAGTACTTC CASSFRPPAYREWDNEQYF
- TRBJ1-5 TRBV20-1 - TGCAGTGCTAGCCCGACCAGCCTCAATCAGCCCCAGCATTTT CSASPTSLNQPQHF
many TRBJ2-7 TRBV27 TRBD2 TGTGCCAGCGGGCTAGCGGGAGGCTACGAGCAGTACTTC CASGLAGGYEQYF
once TRBJ2-1 TRBV20-1 - TGCAGTGCCTCCCTTCCTACCCACAATGAGCAGTTCTTC CSASLPTHNEQFF
- TRBJ2-2 TRBV9 - TGTGCCAGCAGCAAGGAGAGCCGGGTAACTGGGGAGCTGTTTTTT CASSKESRVTGELFF
few TRBJ2-7 TRBV6-5 TRBD2 TGTGCCAGCAGGGGGGTGGCTAGCGGTTCCTACGAGCAGTACTTC CASRGVASGSYEQYF
- TRBJ2-7 TRBV9 - TGTGCCAGCAGCCCATCCTCTTCTGGGGGGCGCTTTCACGAGCAGTATTTC CASSPSSSGGRFHEQYF
- TRBJ2-1 TRBV2 TRBD2 TGTGCCAGCACCAGGACTAGCGGGATGAACAATGAGCAGTTCTTC CASTRTSGMNNEQFF
- TRBJ1-1 TRBV25-1 - TGTGCCAGCAGTGGGTACAGGATCGTGGGTACTGAAGCTTTCTTT CASSGYRIVGTEAFF
- TRBJ2-1 TRBV18 - TGTGCCAGCTCACCGGAACAGCCCCTTAACAATGAGCAGTTCTTC CASSPEQPLNNEQFF
many TRBJ2-5 TRBV27 - TGTGCCAGCAGCGGGGTCCTTGGGGAGACCCAGTACTTC CASSGVLGETQYF
- TRBJ2-3 TRBV5-4 TRBD1 TGTGCCAGCAGCTTCGTAGGGGGACAGATATTAGGGACGCAGTATTTT CASSFVGGQILGTQYF
- TRBJ2-3 TRBV7-8 - TGTGCCAGCAGCTTAGCTAGAGAGGATACGCAGTATTTT CASSLAREDTQYF
few TRBJ2-3 TRBV7-2 TRBD1 TGTGCCAGCAGCTCGACAGGGTGGAGCACAGATACGCAGTATTTT CASSSTGWSTDTQYF
- TRBJ2-7 TRBV6-5 - TGTGCCAGCCACTACGGGACTGGGACCTACGAGCAGTACTTC CASHYGTGTYEQYF
many TRBJ2-3 TRBV28 TRBD2 TGTGCCAGCAGCCCGGGACTTCTAGCGGGAGCAGATACGCAGTATTTT CASSPGLLAGADTQYF
- TRBJ2-1 TRBV27 TRBD2 TGTGCCAGCAGCTGGACTAGCGGGAGGTACAATGAGCAGTTCTTC CASSWTSGRYNEQFF
- TRBJ2-7 TRBV6-5 TRBD1 TGTGCCAGCAGGGCGGGGACAGGGTACAATGAGCAGTACTTC CASRAGTGYNEQYF
- TRBJ1-1 TRBV6-5 - TGTGCCAGCACCCGGGGGGTTAACACTGAAGCTTTCTTT CASTRGVNTEAFF
- TRBJ1-1 TRBV6-5 TRBD1 TGTGCCAGCAGTTACACACGACAGGGAGTCACTGAAGCTTTCTTT CASSYTRQGVTEAFF
- TRBJ2-5 TRBV6-1 - TGTGCCAGCACGGCGACTATCTCGGGAGAGACCCAGTACTTC CASTATISGETQYF
few TRBJ2-7 TRBV12-3/TRBV12-4 - TGTGCCAGCAGGGGGACGGGAGTGATGTACGAGCAGTACTTC CASRGTGVMYEQYF
- TRBJ2-7 TRBV12-3/TRBV12-4 - TGTGCCAGCAGCCCTCACGAGTTCTACGAGCAGTACTTC CASSPHEFYEQYF
few TRBJ2-1 TRBV7-2 TRBD2 TGTGCCAGCAGGCCTCCTAGCGGGCAATACAATGAGCAGTTCTTC CASRPPSGQYNEQFF
- TRBJ2-1 TRBV2 - TGTGCCAGCAGTGAAGACAGGCGGTCCTACAATGAGCAGTTCTTC CASSEDRRSYNEQFF
few TRBJ2-6 TRBV6-1 - TGTGCCAGCAGCCGCAGGACCCCAGGCCCCTCTGGGGCCAACGTCCTGACTTTC CASSRRTPGPSGANVLTF
few TRBJ2-7 TRBV2 - TGTGCCAGCAGTGAAGGCGGCTACAATGAGCAGTACTTC CASSEGGYNEQYF
- TRBJ2-5 TRBV9 - TGTGCCAGCAGCGTAGGTGGGACGCCGGCGGATGTGCAGTACTTC CASSVGGTPADVQYF
- TRBJ2-7 TRBV4-2 - TGTGCCAGCAGCCAAGACGGAAGCCCTAACAGGGTGTACGAGCAGTACTTC CASSQDGSPNRVYEQYF